Below are 21 T cell receptor beta chains sequenced from a single sample in a study of a mutant IDH1 vaccine in newly diagnosed glioma. These TCRs are of unknown antigen specificity. Libraries were prepared by immunoSEQ multiplex PCR; TCRdb keeps only in-frame clonotypes and omits some of them. Of approximately 45,000 clones in the sample, 85% to 95% were seen once. Time point defined: week 35, safety follow-up. With topical imiquimod, each dose of the vaccine consisted of 300 ug of mutant IDH1 20-mer peptide. The specimen was PBMCs, collected from a glioma patient whose treatment included an IDH1 peptide vaccine. These receptors were collected from a man aged 45-65 years with glioma.

The chain employs TRBV5-6 and TRBJ1-2, with D perhaps matching TRBD1 (6 bases). This CDR3 region has 13 residues. V dropped 4 bases and J dropped 13 bases, with 20 bases sitting between them. Germline CDR1 and CDR2: SGHDT and YYEEEE. The CDR3 is CASSLGSGGGLTF. The CDR3 bases are TGTGCCAGCAGCCTTGGGTCCGGGGGGGGCCTCACCTTC.

This clone was detected only once. The gene calls are TRBV5-4 and TRBJ2-2; a weak D match, TRBD1 (5 bases). The ends were cut back, 4 bases at V and 1 base at J, with 14 bases in the middle. Per germline, CDR1 SGHNT and CDR2 YYREEE (reference sequence). The CDR3 contains 16 residues. The CDR3 sequence: CASSIIAQVNTGELFF. The CDR3 region has the DNA TGTGCCAGCAGCATCATAGCACAGGTGAACACCGGGGAGCTGTTTTTT. Full variable domain (missing parts from reference TRBV5-4 and TRBJ2-2): ETGVTQSPTHLIKTRGQQVTLRCSSQSGHNTVSWYQQALGQGPQFIFQYYREEENGRGNFPPRFSGLQFPNYSSELNVNALELDDSALYLCASSIIAQVNTGELFFGEGSRLTVL.

The chain has TRBV27 and TRBJ1-1, with D perhaps TRBD1 (5 bases). Germline CDR1 reads MNHEY; CDR2 reads SMNVEV (reference sequence). Trimming took off 2 bases at V and 1 base at J, with 8 bases between the two ends. The CDR3 loop spans 14 amino acids. CDR3 protein: CASSLGHPNTEAFF. CDR3 DNA: TGTGCCAGCAGTTTAGGACACCCGAACACTGAAGCTTTCTTT.

This clone has a single count. The rearrangement links TRBV9 to TRBJ2-7; perhaps D is TRBD1 or TRBD2 (6 bases each). The germline V gene has CDR1 SGDLS and CDR2 YYNGEE. The CDR3 loop spans 16 amino acids. The germline V and J ends were trimmed by 0 bases and 0 bases, with 13 bases remaining between them. In DNA form, the CDR3 reads TGTGCCAGCAGCGTAGGGAGGGGGGTAAGCTCCTACGAGCAGTACTTC. Its translation: CASSVGRGVSSYEQYF.

The chain links TRBV2 to TRBJ2-5; 13 nucleotides align to TRBD2. With V trimmed by 4 bases and J by 9 bases, 5 bases remained unmatched. Germline values: CDR1 SNHLY, CDR2 FYNNEI. This CDR3 has 14 amino acids. The CDR3 DNA reads as TGTGCCAGCAGTGGAGTAGGACTAGCGGGAGCCCAGTACTTC. This encodes CASSGVGLAGAQYF.

The gene calls are TRBV12-5 and TRBJ1-1; D unclear. Germline-derived CDR1 and CDR2 are LGHNT and FRNRAP. This CDR3 is built from 14 residues. With 8 bases removed from V and 3 bases from J, the gap between germline ends came to 16 bases. The CDR3 region is CASSLSGWYTEAFF. In nucleotides, the CDR3 is TGTGCTAGTTCGCTTAGTGGTTGGTACACTGAAGCTTTCTTT.

This chain joins TRBV6-5 and TRBJ2-3; the match to TRBD1 covers 7 bases. In germline, CDR1 is MNHEY, CDR2 SVGAGI. The CDR3 has 12 amino acids. The J segment lost 10 bases and the V segment lost 2 bases, leaving 3 bases of the junction unmatched. For the CDR3, the DNA is TGTGCCAGCAGTTACAACACAGGGGCGCAGTATTTT. It specifies CASSYNTGAQYF.

The chain links TRBV13 to TRBJ2-4; 7 bases line up with TRBD1. Germline CDR1 is PRHDT and CDR2 is FYEKMQ (reference sequence). This CDR3 spans 14 amino acids. V gave up 6 bases and J gave up 4 bases; unmatched junction bases: 6. The CDR3 protein is CASRAPGQKNIQYF. The CDR3 DNA follows: TGTGCCAGCAGGGCCCCGGGACAGAAAAACATTCAGTACTTC. The full variable domain, its missing parts supplied by reference TRBV13 and TRBJ2-4, is AAGVIQSPRHLIKEKRETATLKCYPIPRHDTVYWYQQGPGQDPQFLISFYEKMQSDKGSIPDRFSAQQFSDYHSELNMSSLELGDSALYFCASRAPGQKNIQYFGAGTRLSVL.

J is TRBJ1-5 and V is TRBV2, with a weak D call TRBD1 (5 bases). Looked up from germline, CDR1 is SNHLY and CDR2 is FYNNEI. The V gene lost 0 bases and the J gene lost 4 bases, with 10 bases spanning the gap. The CDR3 loop spans 15 amino acids. CDR3 loop: CASSEARRVNQPQHF. The CDR3 coding sequence is TGTGCCAGCAGTGAAGCGCGCAGGGTTAATCAGCCCCAGCATTTT.

The rearrangement uses TRBV4-1 and TRBJ2-5; 8 bases match TRBD1. The CDR3 loop spans 17 amino acids. Germline assignment: CDR1 MGHRA and CDR2 YSYEKL. J was trimmed by 0 bases and V by 4 bases; bases with no gene match: 10. Here the CDR3 reads CASSPRPQGDYQETQYF. The CDR3 bases are TGCGCCAGCAGCCCGAGGCCACAGGGGGACTACCAAGAGACCCAGTACTTC.

This chain joins TRBV7-9 and TRBJ2-5; D perhaps matches TRBD1 (5 bases). This CDR3 is built from 14 residues. CDR1 is SEHNR, CDR2 FQNEAQ, per germline (reference sequence). V was clipped by 0 bases and J by 2 bases, with 7 bases between them. In nucleotides, the CDR3 is TGTGCCAGCAGCTTAGCGACAGCACAAGAGACCCAGTACTTC. It codes for CASSLATAQETQYF. The full variable domain, with the rest looked up from reference TRBV7-9 and TRBJ2-5, is DTGVSQNPRHKITKRGQNVTFRCDPISEHNRLYWYRQTLGQGPEFLTYFQNEAQLEKSRLLSDRFSAERPKGSFSTLEIQRTEQGDSAMYLCASSLATAQETQYFGPGTRLLVL.

The chain uses TRBV6-1 and TRBJ1-4, with D possibly matching TRBD1 (5 bases). The CDR3 totals 15 residues. V gave up 7 bases and J gave up 11 bases, with 23 bases separating them. Germline V gene data show CDR1 as MNHNS and CDR2 as SASEGT. CDR3 nucleotides: TGTGCCAGCAAGGCTAATTCCGGGGGGGTGTCGAAACTGTTTTTT. Translated: CASKANSGGVSKLFF.

The rearrangement uses TRBV7-9 and TRBJ2-7, with TRBD1 matching 7 bases. The junction had 5 bases not matched to a gene; V was cut back by 4 bases and J by 2 bases. The CDR3 runs to 14 residues. Looked up from germline, CDR1 is SEHNR and CDR2 is FQNEAQ (reference sequence). CDR3 sequence reads: CASSSSRGTYEQYF. In nucleotides, the CDR3 is TGTGCCAGCAGCTCATCCAGGGGGACCTACGAGCAGTACTTC.

This rearrangement joins TRBV4-3 to TRBJ2-2; the D gene is possibly TRBD1 (6 bases). The CDR3 sequence is 15 residues long. Trimming left V 6 bases short and J 6 bases short, with 17 bases between. Per the germline V gene, CDR1 is LGHNA and CDR2 is YSLEER. The CDR3, as DNA: TGCGCCAGCAGACCCGGGACACCCTTTTCCGGGGAGCTGTTTTTT. Amino acid sequence: CASRPGTPFSGELFF.

V is TRBV30 and J is TRBJ2-2; 8 nucleotides match TRBD1. The CDR3 is made up of 14 amino acids. Trimming removed 0 bases from V and 7 bases from J; junction bases left unmatched: 4. Per germline, CDR1 GTSNPN and CDR2 SVGIG (reference sequence). CDR3 nucleotide sequence: TGTGCCTGGAGTGTCCAGGGGGCGAGCGGGGAGCTGTTTTTT. Encoded protein: CAWSVQGASGELFF.

V usage is TRBV18 and J usage is TRBJ1-5, with no clear D. Trimming shortened V by 2 bases and J by 0 bases, and 8 bases separated the two germline ends. Germline V CDR1 and CDR2: KGHSH, LQKENI. This CDR3 contains 15 residues. The CDR3 DNA reads as TGTGCCAGCTCACCAGGGTCCCATAGCAATCAGCCCCAGCATTTT. Residues: CASSPGSHSNQPQHF.

Concerning this clone: The missing conserved phenylalanine or tryptophan at the end of this CDR3 makes a read error likely. It is unclear where the CDR3 begins or ends on the DNA, so no DNA is shown, and the CDR3 is as TCRdb lists it. The CDR3 region is CASSPTLGQERTP. This chain joins TRBV6-6 and TRBJ1-5; the table's D gene call, TRBD1, was not cross checked with the DNA. Germline V CDR1 and CDR2: MNHNY, SVGAGI (reference sequence). Inclusive of both ends, the CDR3 amounts to 13 amino acids.

The V and J genes are TRBV6-5 and TRBJ2-1, with unresolved D. The germline gives CDR1 MNHEY, CDR2 SVGAGI. V was cut by 9 bases and J by 9 bases, with 15 bases left in between. This CDR3 spans 12 amino acids. CDR3: CASGLRAREQFF. The CDR3 nucleotides read TGTGCCAGTGGCCTTAGGGCGCGTGAGCAGTTCTTC.

V gene TRBV7-6 combines with J gene TRBJ2-5; perhaps TRBD2 as D (5 bases). Germline assignment: CDR1 SGHVS and CDR2 FNYEAQ. Trimming removed 1 base from V and 1 base from J, with 10 bases in between. The CDR3 has 15 amino acids. The CDR3 region is CASSLGSGAQETQYF. CDR3 nucleotide sequence: TGTGCCAGCAGCTTAGGGAGCGGAGCCCAAGAGACCCAGTACTTC. Drawing the rest from reference TRBV7-6 and TRBJ2-5, the complete variable domain is GAGVSQSPRYKVTKRGQDVALRCDPISGHVSLYWYRQALGQGPEFLTYFNYEAQQDKSGLPNDRFSAERPEGSISTLTIQRTEQRDSAMYRCASSLGSGAQETQYFGPGTRLLVL.

This clone has just one count. The chain employs TRBV18 and TRBJ1-1; D unresolved. V lost 4 bases and J lost 4, with 10 bases in between. This CDR3 has 13 residues. Per the germline V gene, CDR1 is KGHSH and CDR2 is LQKENI. The CDR3 bases are TGTGCCAGCTCACTGGGTGGGCTCACTGAAGCTTTCTTT. This codes for CASSLGGLTEAFF.

This clone was counted between two and nine times. This chain connects TRBV27 to TRBJ2-2, with D perhaps TRBD2 (8 bases). Germline V CDR1 and CDR2: MNHEY, SMNVEV (reference sequence). Trimming took 3 bases from V and 4 from J, leaving 18 bases between them. CDR3 length: 17 residues. For the CDR3, the DNA is TGTGCCAGCAGTTTTCGGGGGGGACAGAGAGGCACCGGGGAGCTGTTTTTT. Its protein product is CASSFRGGQRGTGELFF.